Following are 31 T cell receptor beta chains from one sample sequenced in a study of blood T cell repertoires in COVID-19. Sequenced by immunoSEQ multiplex PCR; TCRdb stores in-frame clones only, minus some. This sample has approximately 260,000 clones, with 85% to 95% found just once. Material: PBMCs or T cells enriched from blood (not recorded which). The receptors originated from a woman between 18 and 30 years old who had recovered from COVID-19.

The chain combines TRBV2 with TRBJ1-1; D perhaps matches TRBD1 (5 bases). CDR3 length: 13 residues. The germline V gene encodes CDR1 SNHLY and CDR2 FYNNEI. The ends were cut back, 6 bases at V and 2 bases at J, with 10 bases in the middle. CDR3 sequence reads: CASRFTGNTEAFF. In DNA form, the CDR3 reads TGTGCCAGCAGGTTTACAGGAAACACTGAAGCTTTCTTT.

This clone was found once. The genes are TRBV5-8 and TRBJ1-5; 8 nucleotides agree with TRBD1. V shed 5 bases and J 4 bases; nucleotides not matched to a gene: 2. CDR3 length: 13 amino acids. The germline V gene encodes CDR1 SGHTS and CDR2 YDEGEE. In DNA form, the CDR3 reads TGTGCCAGCAGTTGGGACAGGAATCAGCCCCAGCATTTT. Amino acid sequence: CASSWDRNQPQHF.

Comment on this clone: Because the CDR3 is missing its conserved closing phenylalanine or tryptophan, this is likely a read error. The DNA is left out, because the CDR3 cannot be placed on it with certainty; the CDR3 is given as TCRdb lists it. The chain uses TRBV24-1 and TRBJ2-3; no DNA check was done on the table's D call, TRBD1. Counting both end residues, the CDR3 totals 11 amino acids. Germline V lookup: CDR1 KGHDR, CDR2 SFDVKD. The CDR3 sequence is CATKDGTGTSG.

In this sample, this clone turned up once. This chain's CDR3 is CASSYSDRLGYTF. As DNA, the CDR3 is TGTGCCAGCAGTTACTCGGACAGGCTGGGCTACACCTTC. The J gene is TRBJ1-2, the V gene TRBV6-5; 7 positions match TRBD1. Germline CDR1 is MNHEY and CDR2 is SVGAGI. This CDR3 contains 13 residues. The junction had 3 bases not matched to a gene; V was cut back by 0 bases and J by 8 bases.

The V and J genes are TRBV7-8 and TRBJ2-7, with D possibly TRBD2 on 7 matching bases. V was trimmed by 5 bases and J by 1 base, leaving 24 bases between them. This CDR3 region has 18 residues. CDR1 is SGHVS, CDR2 FQNEAQ, per germline. CDR3 in amino acids: CASSAGRWGGAGSYEQYF. The CDR3 coding sequence is TGTGCCAGCAGCGCTGGCCGGTGGGGGGGGGCTGGTTCCTACGAGCAGTACTTC.

This rearrangement joins TRBV7-6 to TRBJ1-2, with 9 bases aligning to TRBD1. In germline, CDR1 is SGHVS, CDR2 FNYEAQ. The CDR3 extends over 16 amino acids. The ends lost 5 bases at V and 5 bases at J; junction bases unmatched: 12. CDR3 loop: CASSKGQGGQTYGYTF. CDR3 nucleotide sequence: TGTGCCAGCAGCAAGGGACAGGGCGGTCAAACTTATGGCTACACCTTC.

This chain connects TRBV3-1 (or the pseudogene TRBV3-2) to TRBJ1-2; 9 positions agree with TRBD1. Germline CDR1 LGHDT, CDR2 YNNKEL (reference sequence). The junction had 4 bases not matched to a gene; V was cut back by 1 base and J by 4 bases. The CDR3 is made up of 15 amino acids. This CDR3 reads CASSQAQGAGYGYTF. The DNA for the CDR3 is TGTGCCAGCAGCCAAGCACAGGGGGCGGGCTATGGCTACACCTTC.

The chain couples TRBV20-1 to TRBJ1-2; 7 bases agree with TRBD1. V gave up 5 bases and J gave up 8 bases; unmatched junction bases: 5. The V gene's germline CDR1 is DFQATT and CDR2 SNEGSKA (reference sequence). The CDR3 runs 11 residues. The CDR3 DNA follows: TGCAGTGCTCCTTGGACAGGCGGCTACACCTTC. It encodes CSAPWTGGYTF.

The chain combines TRBV12-3 or TRBV12-4 with TRBJ1-1; D gene uncertain. This CDR3 is built from 12 residues. V lost 3 bases and J 7 bases, leaving 9 bases between the germline ends. DNA for the CDR3: TGTGCCAGCAGTTTTTTGTCTGTTGAAGCTTTCTTT. Translation gives CASSFLSVEAFF.

The chain uses TRBV5-1 and TRBJ1-1, with 10 positions matching TRBD1. The CDR3 extends over 17 amino acids. V dropped 2 bases and J dropped 4; count of bases not matched to a gene: 11. In germline, CDR1 is SGHRS, CDR2 YFSETQ. In nucleotides, the CDR3 is TGCGCCAGCAGCTTCCGGACAGGGGGTAATATGGTCACTGAAGCTTTCTTT. Translating gives CASSFRTGGNMVTEAFF.

The chain carries TRBV5-4 and TRBJ1-1; tentative D call: TRBD1 (5 bases). Germline values: CDR1 SGHNT, CDR2 YYREEE (reference sequence). The V end was cut by 8 bases, the J end by 0 bases, with 20 bases between. The CDR3 spans 16 residues. The CDR3 DNA is TGTGCCAGTAAAACAAGGCCTTCGGGGGTGAACACTGAAGCTTTCTTT. Amino acids: CASKTRPSGVNTEAFF.

This clone appeared once. The gene calls are TRBV29-1 and TRBJ2-1, with D tentatively TRBD2 (5 bases). V lost 4 bases, J lost 3 bases, and 13 bases lay in between. Germline CDR1 SQVTM, CDR2 ANQGSEA. This CDR3 has 14 residues. CDR3 bases: TGCAGCGTTGTTGACACTAGAAACTACAATGAGCAGTTCTTC. Amino acid sequence: CSVVDTRNYNEQFF.

The genes are TRBV18 and TRBJ1-1; 7 bases line up with TRBD1. Germline V lookup: CDR1 KGHSH, CDR2 LQKENI. J lost 7 bases, V lost 3 bases, and 14 bases had no gene match. This CDR3 has 16 amino acids. Here the CDR3 reads CASSPPGKGGRGEAFF. The CDR3 bases are TGTGCCAGCTCACCCCCTGGGAAAGGGGGCCGTGGTGAAGCTTTCTTT. The whole variable domain, filled in from reference TRBV18 and TRBJ1-1, reads NAGVMQNPRHLVRRRGQEARLRCSPMKGHSHVYWYRQLPEEGLKFMVYLQKENIIDESGMPKERFSAEFPKEGPSILRIQQVVRGDSAAYFCASSPPGKGGRGEAFFGQGTRLTVV.

The chain is built from TRBV3-1 (or the pseudogene TRBV3-2) and TRBJ2-7; possible D gene TRBD2, 5 bases. The CDR3 is 12 amino acids. Per germline, CDR1 LGHDT and CDR2 YNNKEL (reference sequence). The V end was cut by 1 base, the J end by 7 bases, with 8 bases between. The CDR3 nucleotides are TGTGCCAGCAGCCAAGGACCGGGGGAGCAGTACTTC. Translating it yields CASSQGPGEQYF.

The rearrangement links TRBV29-1 to TRBJ1-2; maybe TRBD1 (5 bases). CDR3 length equals 12 residues. Deletions cut 3 bases from V and 8 bases from J, with 13 bases between. The germline CDR1 and CDR2 sequences are SQVTM and ANQGSEA. Here the CDR3 reads CSVERGVNGYTF. The CDR3, as DNA: TGCAGCGTTGAGCGGGGGGTCAACGGCTACACCTTC.

This clone was counted only a few times. The V call is TRBV4-1, the J call TRBJ2-7; 7 nucleotides line up with TRBD1. Trimming at V came to 0 bases and at J to 5 bases, leaving 7 bases not matched to a gene. Germline CDR1 and CDR2: MGHRA and YSYEKL. There are 15 residues in the CDR3. The CDR3 spells CASSQEFRDSDEQYF. CDR3 bases: TGCGCCAGCAGCCAAGAATTCCGGGACAGCGACGAGCAGTACTTC.

This chain uses TRBV5-4 with TRBJ1-3; 7 bases match TRBD1. Unmatched junction bases numbered 9, after V lost 2 bases and J lost 4 bases. Germline assignment: CDR1 SGHNT and CDR2 YYREEE (reference sequence). The CDR3 has 16 residues. The CDR3 here is CASSFERGLGGNTIYF. DNA for the CDR3: TGTGCCAGCAGCTTTGAGAGGGGGCTCGGGGGAAACACCATATATTTT.

The J gene is TRBJ2-5, the V gene TRBV27; TRBD2 aligns across 9 bases. The CDR3 has 14 residues. Germline CDR1 and CDR2: MNHEY and SMNVEV (reference sequence). Losses at the gene ends were 3 bases for V and 5 bases for J; bases not matched to a gene: 4. This CDR3 reads CASSFSGGWETQYF. The DNA of the CDR3 is TGTGCCAGCAGTTTTAGCGGGGGTTGGGAGACCCAGTACTTC.

Note on this clone: At the DNA level, this CDR3 is encoded by other sequences in the same sample as well. The chain couples TRBV28 to TRBJ2-7, with D maybe TRBD2 (5 bases). CDR1 and CDR2 from the germline V gene are MDHEN and SYDVKM. Between the trimmed V and J ends, which lost 5 bases and 3 bases, there was a span of 14 bases. The CDR3 loop spans 14 amino acids. The CDR3 coding sequence is TGTGCCAGCAGTCTGGGCGGAGGTAGCTACGAGCAGTACTTC. This sequence encodes CASSLGGGSYEQYF.

The chain employs TRBV18 and TRBJ1-1; unclear D gene. The V end lost 2 bases, the J end lost 5 bases, and 15 bases lay between the germline ends. The CDR3 extends over 15 amino acids. CDR1 KGHSH and CDR2 LQKENI come from the germline V gene. In nucleotides, the CDR3 is TGTGCCAGCTCACCAGGTGTGGACTTAAGGACTGAAGCTTTCTTT. It is translated as CASSPGVDLRTEAFF.

The chain uses TRBV7-9 and TRBJ2-3, with D possibly being TRBD2 (5 bases). This CDR3 has 18 residues. From germline, CDR1 is SEHNR and CDR2 FQNEAQ (reference sequence). Between the trimmed V and J ends, which lost 1 base and 3 bases, there was a span of 20 bases. The CDR3 here is CASSLGSGGRPRTDTQYF. CDR3 coding DNA: TGTGCCAGCAGCTTAGGAAGCGGTGGACGGCCGAGGACAGATACGCAGTATTTT. Full variable domain (remainder filled in from reference TRBV7-9 and TRBJ2-3): DTGVSQNPRHKITKRGQNVTFRCDPISEHNRLYWYRQTLGQGPEFLTYFQNEAQLEKSRLLSDRFSAERPKGSFSTLEIQRTEQGDSAMYLCASSLGSGGRPRTDTQYFGPGTRLTVL.

The V and J genes are TRBV5-1 and TRBJ1-1, with D tentatively TRBD1 (5 bases). The V and J ends lost 2 bases and 6 bases respectively, with 14 bases between them. CDR1 is SGHRS, CDR2 YFSETQ, per germline. The CDR3 totals 14 residues. CDR3 residues: CASSFLTAGSEAFF. The CDR3 DNA reads TGCGCCAGCAGCTTTTTAACGGCAGGGTCTGAAGCTTTCTTT.

The rearrangement links TRBV11-2 to TRBJ2-5, with D tentatively TRBD2 (5 bases). CDR1 and CDR2 from the germline V gene are SGHAT and FQNNGV. The CDR3 totals 14 residues. V gave up 5 bases and J gave up 1 base, with 11 bases separating them. The CDR3 sequence: CASSPGLIQETQYF. Here the CDR3 DNA reads TGTGCCAGCAGCCCCGGACTGATCCAAGAGACCCAGTACTTC. Complete variable domain (other parts from reference TRBV11-2 and TRBJ2-5): EAGVAQSPRYKIIEKRQSVAFWCNPISGHATLYWYQQILGQGPKLLIQFQNNGVVDDSQLPKDRFSAERLKGVDSTLKIQPAKLEDSAVYLCASSPGLIQETQYFGPGTRLLVL.

This clone was picked up one time. The chain links TRBV3-1 (or the pseudogene TRBV3-2) to TRBJ2-2; 14 positions agree with TRBD2. J lost 6 bases, V lost 4 bases, and 4 bases had no gene match. Germline V lookup: CDR1 LGHDT, CDR2 YNNKEL (reference sequence). This CDR3 has 16 residues. The CDR3 DNA reads as TGTGCCAGCAGCCGGGGACTAGCGGGAGTGGCCGGGGAGCTGTTTTTT. This translates into CASSRGLAGVAGELFF.

The chain uses TRBV27 and TRBJ2-5, with D possibly being TRBD1 (6 bases). The CDR3 totals 14 residues. The V gene lost 4 bases and the J gene lost 5 bases, with 14 bases spanning the gap. CDR1 and CDR2 from the germline V gene are MNHEY and SMNVEV (reference sequence). CDR3 sequence (DNA): TGTGCCAGCAGTTCCCCCGGACAGTCGGAGACCCAGTACTTC. Translation gives CASSSPGQSETQYF.

This clone has a handful of counts. The genes are TRBV30 and TRBJ2-1, with D tentatively TRBD2 (6 bases). CDR1 and CDR2 from the germline V gene are GTSNPN and SVGIG (reference sequence). There are 17 residues in the CDR3. V was pared by 4 bases and J by 1 base, with 20 bases between. The CDR3 DNA is TGTGCCTGGATTTGGGGTAGCGGAACGGGGTCCTACAATGAGCAGTTCTTC. It translates to CAWIWGSGTGSYNEQFF.

The chain has TRBV27 and TRBJ1-5; perhaps TRBD1 as D (5 bases). Trimming pared 5 bases from V and 0 bases from J, leaving 14 bases between. The CDR3 sequence is 16 residues long. Germline loops: CDR1 MNHEY, CDR2 SMNVEV (reference sequence). The CDR3: CASSATTVHSNQPQHF. The CDR3 region has the DNA TGTGCCAGCAGTGCAACGACAGTCCATAGCAATCAGCCCCAGCATTTT.

This chain uses TRBV3-1 (or the pseudogene TRBV3-2) with TRBJ1-2, with a possible D match to TRBD1 (5 bases). CDR1 is LGHDT, CDR2 YNNKEL, per germline (reference sequence). The length of the CDR3 is 14 residues. Trimming stripped 0 bases from V and 6 bases from J, with 11 bases between. The CDR3 region is CASSQDLRGDGYTF. DNA of the CDR3: TGTGCCAGCAGCCAAGATCTCCGGGGGGATGGCTACACCTTC.

The chain couples TRBV28 to TRBJ2-7, with TRBD1 as a possible D gene (6 bases). CDR1 MDHEN and CDR2 SYDVKM come from the germline V gene. With 6 bases removed from V and 6 bases from J, the gap between germline ends came to 18 bases. This CDR3 is built from 14 residues. CDR3 DNA sequence: TGTGCCAGCAGCCTACAGGGCCCTTGGGGCGAGCAGTACTTC. Translated, it gives CASSLQGPWGEQYF.

As concerns this clone: The sample holds other DNA sequences that translate to the same CDR3. The V call is TRBV5-1, the J call TRBJ2-2, with D possibly being TRBD1 (6 bases). CDR1 SGHRS and CDR2 YFSETQ come from the germline V gene. The CDR3 length is 15 residues. Trimming removed 0 bases from V and 3 bases from J, with 9 bases in between. The DNA of the CDR3 is TGCGCCAGCAGCTTGGCAGGGGTTCACACCGGGGAGCTGTTTTTT. As protein: CASSLAGVHTGELFF.

V usage is TRBV24-1 and J usage is TRBJ1-4; 9 bases match TRBD1. The CDR3 is made up of 16 amino acids. Trimming cost V 3 bases and J 7 bases; bases outside gene matches: 8. Per germline, CDR1 KGHDR and CDR2 SFDVKD. The CDR3 reads CATSDGSGTGFEKLFF. CDR3 coding DNA: TGTGCCACCAGTGATGGTTCCGGGACAGGGTTTGAAAAACTGTTTTTT.